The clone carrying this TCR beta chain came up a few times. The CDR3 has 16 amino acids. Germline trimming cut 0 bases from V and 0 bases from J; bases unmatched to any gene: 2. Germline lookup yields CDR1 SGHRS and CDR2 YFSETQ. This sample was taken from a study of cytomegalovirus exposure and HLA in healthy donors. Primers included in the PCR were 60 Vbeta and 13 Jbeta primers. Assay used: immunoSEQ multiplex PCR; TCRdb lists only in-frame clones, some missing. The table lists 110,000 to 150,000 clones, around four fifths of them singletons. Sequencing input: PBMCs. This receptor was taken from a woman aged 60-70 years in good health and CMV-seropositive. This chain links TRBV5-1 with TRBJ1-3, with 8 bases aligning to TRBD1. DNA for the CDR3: TGCGCCAGCAGCTTGGCCGGGACAGGCTCTGGAAACACCATATATTTT. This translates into CASSLAGTGSGNTIYF.